This TCR beta chain stems from a study of TIL therapy for anti-PD-1-resistant metastatic lung cancer. Study in general: Tumors had a median PD-L1 proportion score of 4.5% to 7%. Half of patients were current or former smokers. Median tumor mutation burden was about 1.5 mutations per megabase. Study-level results: The cohort had more treatment-naive, never-smoker and oncogene-addicted patients than typical.

Sequencing used immunoSEQ v3. This table comes from immunoSEQ multiplex PCR, and its TCRdb copy is limited to in-frame clones, with some not included. The profile shows about 50,000 clones, about 86% of them singletons. Time point: pre-treatment sample, taken before nivolumab and TIL therapy. Trimming took off 1 base at V and 3 bases at J, with 10 bases between the two ends. CDR1 and CDR2 from the germline V gene are SGHDT and YYEEEE. There are 15 residues in the CDR3. This clone came up a few times. Its cognate antigen is unknown. This chain connects TRBV5-6 to TRBJ1-4; no firm D call. The sequence was obtained from a person aged 25 to 85 with non-small cell lung cancer. Material: blood, obtained at baseline. The CDR3 here is CASSLFRNANEKLFF. The CDR3 coding sequence is TGTGCCAGCAGCTTGTTCCGGAACGCTAATGAAAAACTGTTTTTT.